One and the same sample provided the 23 T cell receptor beta chains below, sequenced in a study of T cell repertoires in cytomegalovirus infection. A single record per CDR3 protein comes from TCRdb applying MiXCR to the reads. This table has 450,000 to 550,000 distinct CDR3 sequences, 16% appearing once. Sequenced: CD8+ T cells from PBMCs. These receptors all stem from a human donor in good health (CMV status not recorded). Some clones in this sample may be carry-over from other donors' samples.

In its sample, this clonotype was seen many times. V is TRBV7-6 and J is TRBJ2-5; tentative D call: TRBD2 (5 bases). Trimming left V 5 bases short and J 4 bases short, with 11 bases between. Germline V lookup: CDR1 SGHVS, CDR2 FNYEAQ. The CDR3 is 13 residues long. The CDR3 loop is CASSPGRLETQYF. In DNA form, the CDR3 reads TGTGCCAGCAGCCCTGGGAGATTAGAGACCCAGTACTTC.

This clonotype has more than one count but fewer than ten. The chain couples TRBV5-1 to TRBJ2-3; unclear D gene. V lost 2 bases and J lost 2, with 9 bases in between. This CDR3 region has 14 residues. The germline V gene encodes CDR1 SGHRS and CDR2 YFSETQ. The CDR3 loop is CASSFEVFTDTQYF. The CDR3, as DNA: TGCGCCAGCAGCTTTGAGGTTTTCACAGATACGCAGTATTTT.

As to this clonotype: One base away lies a much larger clone, so this may be a sequencing read error. The chain employs TRBV27 and TRBJ2-7, with D perhaps matching TRBD1 (5 bases). This CDR3 has 17 residues. Trimming removed 0 bases from V and 1 base from J, with 16 bases in between. The V gene's germline CDR1 is MNHEY and CDR2 SMNVEV (reference sequence). CDR3 bases: TGTGCCAGCAGTTTATCCTCCAGGGCAGGCTTTTCCTACGAGCAGTACTTC. Translating it yields CASSLSSRAGFSYEQYF.

As regards this clonotype: A much larger clone differs by one base, so this may be a read error. This chain joins TRBV6-1 and TRBJ2-7; D unclear. CDR3 length: 14 amino acids. The germline V gene encodes CDR1 MNHNS and CDR2 SASEGT. For the CDR3, the DNA is TGTGCCAGCAGTGAATTGACAAAGTCCTACGAGCAGAACTTC. Amino acids: CASSELTKSYEQNF.

Of note for this clonotype: The junction and the germline gene differ at one end; a read error may be behind it. V is TRBV7-3 and J is TRBJ2-3, with D possibly being TRBD1 (5 bases). The CDR3 sequence is 13 residues long. Germline CDR1 SGHTA, CDR2 FQGTGA. For the CDR3, the DNA is TGTGCCAGCAGCTTAGAACTGACAGATATGCAGTATTTT. Translated, it gives CASSLELTDMQYF.

The genes are TRBV12-3 or TRBV12-4 and TRBJ2-1; D is unclear. V shed 9 bases and J shed 0 bases, with 9 bases lying between them. The CDR3 runs 13 residues. The CDR3 nucleotides read TGTGCCAGGCTGCCGAGCTCCTACAATGAGCAGTTCTTC. It translates to CARLPSSYNEQFF.

This chain links TRBV10-3 with TRBJ2-1; 10 bases map to TRBD2. V shed 2 bases and J 0 bases; nucleotides not matched to a gene: 1. CDR3 length equals 16 residues. Germline CDR1 reads ENHRY; CDR2 reads SYGVKD. This chain's CDR3 is CAISEPSGGSYNEQFF. The CDR3, as DNA: TGTGCCATCAGTGAGCCTAGCGGGGGCTCCTACAATGAGCAGTTCTTC.

This clonotype came up a few times. The chain recombines TRBV7-9 with TRBJ2-1; possibly TRBD2 for D (6 bases). In germline, CDR1 is SEHNR, CDR2 FQNEAQ (reference sequence). This CDR3 region has 15 residues. V was trimmed by 3 bases and J by 3 bases, leaving 12 bases between them. The CDR3 bases are TGTGCCAGCAGCTTGGGGACTTATTACTACAATGAGCAGTTCTTC. Translation gives CASSLGTYYYNEQFF.

This chain links TRBV7-3 with TRBJ2-7, with D possibly matching TRBD1 (6 bases). Trimming removed 0 bases from V and 9 bases from J, with 12 bases in between. Germline CDR1 and CDR2: SGHTA and FQGTGA. There are 13 residues in the CDR3. The CDR3 nucleotides are TGTGCCAGCAGCTTAACTGGGACATCGGGGCAGTACTTC. Its protein is CASSLTGTSGQYF.

This clonotype showed up many times. The chain carries TRBV7-9 and TRBJ1-3; D is undetermined. The CDR3 is made up of 16 amino acids. V lost 5 bases to trimming and J lost 0 bases, with 14 bases between them. Germline CDR1 reads SEHNR; CDR2 reads FQNEAQ (reference sequence). Here the CDR3 reads CASSAGFGYSGNTIYF. The CDR3 DNA reads TGTGCCAGCAGCGCAGGATTTGGTTACTCTGGAAACACCATATATTTT.

This clonotype has a handful of counts. The V call is TRBV24-1, the J call TRBJ2-3; 9 bases line up with TRBD1. V shed 5 bases, J shed 2 bases, and the junction held 7 bases outside the gene matches. This CDR3 is 16 amino acids long. The germline CDR1 and CDR2 sequences are KGHDR and SFDVKD. This chain's CDR3 is CATSAPGQGSTDTQYF. In DNA form, the CDR3 reads TGTGCCACCAGTGCCCCGGGACAGGGATCCACAGATACGCAGTATTTT.

The chain uses TRBV20-1 and TRBJ2-7; no firm D call. From germline, CDR1 is DFQATT and CDR2 SNEGSKA (reference sequence). Trimming took 3 bases from V and 4 from J, leaving 13 bases between them. The CDR3 totals 13 residues. CDR3 DNA sequence: TGCAGTGCTAGCTTTCTGGGTGGTTACGAGCAGTACTTC. As protein: CSASFLGGYEQYF.

This clonotype was seen more than once but under ten times. This sequence joins TRBV6-6 and TRBJ1-2; no reliable D call. Trimming pared 8 bases from V and 2 bases from J, leaving 9 bases between. The CDR3 length is 12 residues. CDR1 and CDR2 (germline): MNHNY, SVGAGI (reference sequence). The CDR3 protein is CASGAGNYGYTF. Here the CDR3 DNA reads TGTGCCAGCGGTGCGGGGAACTATGGCTACACCTTC.

In nucleotides, the CDR3 is TGTGCCAGCAGCTTAGGGACTAGCGTTGACAATGAGCAGTTCTTC. Its protein is CASSLGTSVDNEQFF. The chain employs TRBV7-9 and TRBJ2-1, with 9 positions matching TRBD2. The CDR3 runs to 15 residues. CDR1 is SEHNR, CDR2 FQNEAQ, per germline (reference sequence). Trimming cost V 1 base and J 5 bases; bases outside gene matches: 3.

This clonotype has at least ten counts. The gene calls are TRBV10-3 and TRBJ2-7; tentatively, D is TRBD1 or TRBD2 (6 bases each). The germline V gene encodes CDR1 ENHRY and CDR2 SYGVKD. The CDR3 loop spans 12 amino acids. Trimming cost V 10 bases and J 6 bases, with 16 bases left between them. CDR3: CASYLGGGEQYF. The CDR3 DNA reads as TGTGCCAGCTACCTAGGGGGAGGCGAGCAGTACTTC.

Many counts were recorded for this clonotype. This chain joins TRBV20-1 and TRBJ2-3, with D tentatively TRBD2 (6 bases). The germline gives CDR1 DFQATT, CDR2 SNEGSKA (reference sequence). The CDR3 has 17 residues. Trimming took 0 bases from V and 5 from J, leaving 21 bases between them. Here the CDR3 DNA reads TGCAGTGCTAGAGATCAAATGGCGTGGTCGGGGGAAGATACGCAGTATTTT. Amino acid sequence: CSARDQMAWSGEDTQYF.

This rearrangement joins TRBV19 to TRBJ1-1; no definite D call. V dropped 5 bases and J dropped 6 bases, with 22 bases sitting between them. Germline loops: CDR1 LNHDA, CDR2 SQIVND (reference sequence). This CDR3 has 16 residues. CDR3 region: CASSVELRFEGAEAFF. CDR3 coding DNA: TGTGCCAGTAGTGTTGAGCTTCGATTCGAGGGAGCTGAAGCTTTCTTT.

The gene calls are TRBV29-1 and TRBJ2-7, with D possibly matching TRBD1 (5 bases). The CDR3 has 13 residues. CDR1 and CDR2 (germline): SQVTM, ANQGSEA. V dropped 6 bases and J dropped 3 bases, with 15 bases sitting between them. In nucleotides, the CDR3 is TGCAGCGTCACAGGAGAAAGCTTCTACGAGCAGTACTTC. This sequence encodes CSVTGESFYEQYF.

V gene TRBV4-1 combines with J gene TRBJ2-1; 12 nucleotides match TRBD1. The CDR3 is 16 residues long. Trimming cost V 4 bases and J 10 bases; bases outside gene matches: 11. Per germline, CDR1 MGHRA and CDR2 YSYEKL. The CDR3 coding sequence is TGCGCCAGCAGCCTAAGAGTCGGGACAGGGGGCGGGGAGCAGTTCTTC. Translation gives CASSLRVGTGGGEQFF.

The chain combines TRBV6-4 with TRBJ1-1; 8 bases are a match to TRBD1. The CDR3 has 20 amino acids. V was clipped by 7 bases and J by 3 bases; unmatched bases: 25. Per the germline V gene, CDR1 is MRHNA and CDR2 is SNTAGT. CDR3 sequence: CASILRPGGGLRGSDTEAFF. As DNA, the CDR3 is TGTGCCAGCATCTTAAGGCCAGGGGGCGGGTTAAGAGGGTCGGACACTGAAGCTTTCTTT.

This clonotype appeared many times. The chain joins TRBV7-9 to TRBJ2-7; D is possibly TRBD2 (6 bases). The CDR3 consists of 16 residues. Looked up from germline, CDR1 is SEHNR and CDR2 is FQNEAQ (reference sequence). Between the trimmed V and J ends, which lost 0 bases and 2 bases, there was a span of 14 bases. The DNA of the CDR3 is TGTGCCAGCAGCTTAGCGCGGGGAGGACTCACCTACGAGCAGTACTTC. Translation gives CASSLARGGLTYEQYF.

This clonotype was recorded many times. The J gene is TRBJ1-2, the V gene TRBV19; D is possibly TRBD1 (5 bases). V lost 10 bases and J lost 2, with 14 bases in between. This CDR3 spans 13 amino acids. The V gene's germline CDR1 is LNHDA and CDR2 SQIVND (reference sequence). The CDR3 DNA is TGTGCCACCATAGGTCGGGGGAACTATGGCTACACCTTC. Protein sequence: CATIGRGNYGYTF.

The rearrangement links TRBV12-3 or TRBV12-4 to TRBJ2-1, with a possible D match to TRBD2 (5 bases). The length of the CDR3 is 16 residues. Trimming took off 3 bases at V and 2 bases at J, with 14 bases between the two ends. CDR3 amino acids: CASSLGLGEAYNEQFF. The CDR3 bases are TGTGCCAGCAGTTTGGGGTTGGGAGAGGCCTACAATGAGCAGTTCTTC.